The 4 T cell receptor beta chains in this list originate from one sample, sequenced in a study of T cell changes during pregnancy in multiple sclerosis. Clones were read by immunoSEQ multiplex PCR, and TCRdb kept only the in-frame ones, dropping some. The profile shows tens of thousands of clones, 93% of them singletons. Sequencing used CD4+ T cells from peripheral blood mononuclear cells, obtained in the third trimester of pregnancy. These receptor sequences come from a female donor with multiple sclerosis, enrolled in a pregnancy study.

The chain employs TRBV6-5 and TRBJ1-5; D is possibly TRBD1 (6 bases). V lost 6 bases to trimming and J lost 0 bases, with 12 bases between them. The CDR3 contains 15 residues. Germline assignment: CDR1 MNHEY and CDR2 SVGAGI. Here the CDR3 DNA reads TGTGCCAGCAGATCTACAGGGAATAGCAATCAGCCCCAGCATTTT. It yields the protein CASRSTGNSNQPQHF.

V usage is TRBV5-1 and J usage is TRBJ2-5; D is possibly TRBD1 (6 bases). The germline V gene has CDR1 SGHRS and CDR2 YFSETQ. The CDR3 loop spans 17 amino acids. Trimming left V 0 bases short and J 5 bases short, with 20 bases between. CDR3 amino acids: CASSLALTTGKRETQYF. The CDR3 bases are TGCGCCAGCAGCTTGGCTCTCACTACAGGGAAGAGGGAGACCCAGTACTTC. The complete variable domain, with remaining parts taken from reference TRBV5-1 and TRBJ2-5, reads KAGVTQTPRYLIKTRGQQVTLSCSPISGHRSVSWYQQTPGQGLQFLFEYFSETQRNKGNFPGRFSGRQFSNSRSEMNVSTLELGDSALYLCASSLALTTGKRETQYFGPGTRLLVL.

The chain recombines TRBV7-2 with TRBJ2-1, with TRBD1 as a possible D gene (6 bases). CDR3 length: 13 residues. Trimming stripped 3 bases from V and 8 bases from J, with 11 bases between. The germline V gene has CDR1 SGHTA and CDR2 FQGNSA. The CDR3, as DNA: TGTGCCAGCAGCTTTTATCCAGGGGATGAGCAGTTCTTC. It is translated as CASSFYPGDEQFF.

The chain links TRBV7-9 to TRBJ1-2; maybe TRBD1 (5 bases). Between the trimmed V and J ends, which lost 0 bases and 7 bases, there was a span of 9 bases. Per germline, CDR1 SEHNR and CDR2 FQNEAQ (reference sequence). There are 13 residues in the CDR3. This CDR3 is CASSLANGGGYTF. The CDR3 nucleotides are TGTGCCAGCAGCTTAGCGAACGGGGGTGGCTACACCTTC.